This TCR beta chain came from a study of PD-L1 blockade in urothelial cancer. Study information: Blood was subjected to analysis at 3 weeks (second dose) and 6 weeks following treatment start. Study-wide results and limits: It was durable-benefit patients whose tumor-associated blood clones expanded more at 3 weeks. Pretreatment TCR clonality in blood, when below the median, was predictive of better survival.

Into every PCR, synthetic TCR analog templates were spiked. Generated by immunoSEQ multiplex PCR, the TCRdb table keeps only in-frame clones and is missing some. The sample has tens of thousands of clones, about 80% seen once. The junction had 19 bases not matched to a gene; V was cut back by 7 bases and J by 4 bases. The CDR3 contains 18 residues. The V gene's germline CDR1 is MNHEY and CDR2 SMNVEV (reference sequence). This clone has more than one count but fewer than ten. The antigen is undetermined. J is TRBJ2-1 and V is TRBV27, with TRBD1 matching 7 bases. The sequence was collected from a man in his sixties or seventies with urothelial cancer. Here the sequenced sample was PBMCs, taken around atezolizumab (anti-PD-L1) treatment. In DNA, the CDR3 is TGTGCCAGCAACACCAAACGCTCGACAGGGCTACGGTACAATGAGCAGTTCTTC. It encodes CASNTKRSTGLRYNEQFF.